The rows below give T cell receptor beta chains drawn from one sample of a study of blood T cell repertoires in COVID-19. Assay: immunoSEQ multiplex PCR; the TCRdb copy retains only in-frame clones and omits some. The profile covers about 140,000 clones, with around three quarters appearing a single time and approximately 3.6% taken by the ten largest. The sequenced sample was peripheral blood. Receptors were obtained from a man between 60 and 75 years old with acute or convalescent COVID-19. The CDR3 runs from the conserved cysteine through the conserved F or W. D genes are given only for firm matches. For some rows the clone size is stated as once, few or many, or as a class when expanded; others skip it.

V	J	D	length	size	CDR3	DNA
TRBV27	TRBJ1-5	NA	14	NA	CASKSDRSNQPQHF	TGTGCCAGCAAATCGGACAGAAGCAATCAGCCCCAGCATTTT
TRBV18	TRBJ2-2	TRBD2	16	NA	CASSPFPSGNTGELFF	TGTGCCAGCTCACCATTCCCTAGCGGGAACACCGGGGAGCTGTTTTTT
TRBV9	TRBJ2-3	NA	13	NA	CASSRRVADTQYF	TGTGCCAGCAGCCGCAGGGTGGCAGATACGCAGTATTTT
TRBV15	TRBJ1-2	NA	15	once	CATSREGQANYGYTF	TGTGCCACCAGCAGAGAGGGCCAAGCTAACTATGGCTACACCTTC
TRBV29-1	TRBJ1-2	TRBD1	13	NA	CSTDEQGARGYTF	TGCAGCACTGACGAGCAGGGGGCGAGAGGCTACACCTTC
TRBV5-6	TRBJ2-7	TRBD2	15	few	CASSVPTSGRNEQYF	TGTGCCAGCAGCGTACCGACTAGCGGGAGAAACGAGCAGTACTTC
TRBV30	TRBJ2-1	TRBD2	13	few	CAWSGSGDNEQFF	TGTGCCTGGAGTGGTAGCGGGGACAATGAGCAGTTCTTC
TRBV6-5	TRBJ1-3	NA	15	NA	CASSPIGVSGNTIYF	TGTGCCAGCAGTCCGATAGGAGTCTCTGGAAACACCATATATTTT
TRBV4-1	TRBJ2-7	NA	15	few	CASSQDTDRSYEQYF	TGCGCCAGCAGCCAAGATACGGACAGATCCTACGAGCAGTACTTC
TRBV5-4	TRBJ2-3	NA	15	NA	CASSLAGQNTDTQYF	TGTGCCAGCAGCTTGGCTGGACAGAACACAGATACGCAGTATTTT
TRBV27	TRBJ1-2	NA	13	NA	CASSLQGRRGYTF	TGTGCCAGCAGTTTGCAGGGGCGCCGGGGCTACACCTTC
TRBV6-2/TRBV6-3	TRBJ1-2	NA	14	NA	CASSYQFGSYGYTF	TGTGCCAGCAGTTACCAGTTCGGGAGCTATGGCTACACCTTC
TRBV28	TRBJ1-1	NA	12	NA	CASSSAGQKAFF	TGTGCCAGCAGTTCTGCGGGCCAGAAAGCTTTCTTT
TRBV4-3	TRBJ1-1	TRBD1	16	NA	CASSQYTTTGDTEAFF	TGCGCCAGCAGCCAGTATACAACAACAGGGGACACTGAAGCTTTCTTT
TRBV19	TRBJ2-3	TRBD1	16	NA	CASSPRPGQGADTQYF	TGTGCCAGTAGTCCCCGCCCGGGACAGGGGGCGGATACGCAGTATTTT
TRBV6-6	TRBJ2-3	TRBD2	16	NA	CASSPGTSGSRYTQYF	TGTGCCAGCAGTCCTGGGACTAGCGGGAGCAGGTATACGCAGTATTTT
TRBV4-3	TRBJ2-7	NA	13	NA	CASSQDPTYEQYF	TGCGCCAGCAGCCAAGACCCCACCTACGAGCAGTACTTC
TRBV12-5	TRBJ1-3	NA	13	NA	CASAYGVGNTIYF	TGTGCTAGTGCCTACGGGGTTGGAAACACCATATATTTT
TRBV11-1	TRBJ2-2	NA	15	NA	CASSLQGLGTGELFF	TGTGCCAGCAGCTTACAGGGCCTCGGGACCGGGGAGCTGTTTTTT
TRBV9	TRBJ2-1	NA	15	NA	CASSVGWTDYNEQFF	TGTGCCAGCAGCGTAGGCTGGACAGACTACAATGAGCAGTTCTTC
TRBV24-1	TRBJ2-7	NA	16	NA	CATSDPSRGTSSEQYF	TGTGCCACCAGTGATCCGTCCAGGGGAACCAGCTCCGAGCAGTACTTC
TRBV6-5	TRBJ2-7	NA	15	NA	CASGKAQGISYEQYF	TGTGCCAGCGGAAAGGCCCAGGGCATTTCCTACGAGCAGTACTTC
TRBV29-1	TRBJ1-2	NA	12	NA	CSVGGGVYGYTF	TGCAGCGTTGGGGGGGGCGTCTATGGCTACACCTTC
TRBV27	TRBJ1-2	TRBD1	13	NA	CASGPTGVYGYTF	TGTGCCAGCGGACCCACAGGGGTGTATGGCTACACCTTC
TRBV18	TRBJ2-7	TRBD1	15	NA	CASSPETGGLREQYF	TGTGCCAGCTCACCGGAGACAGGGGGCTTGAGGGAGCAGTACTTC
TRBV6-6	TRBJ1-1	NA	14	few	CASSYPEANTEAFF	TGTGCCAGCAGTTACCCCGAGGCGAACACTGAAGCTTTCTTT
TRBV19	TRBJ1-1	NA	16	NA	CASRTPSGGVGTEAFF	TGTGCCAGCCGCACCCCCAGTGGGGGGGTGGGCACTGAAGCTTTCTTT
TRBV9	TRBJ2-3	NA	18	NA	CASSVGLAITWGTDTQYF	TGTGCCAGCAGCGTAGGGCTAGCGATAACGTGGGGCACAGATACGCAGTATTTT
TRBV9	TRBJ2-7	NA	15	once	CASSVSPGSPGEQYF	TGTGCCAGCAGCGTTTCACCCGGGTCACCGGGGGAGCAGTACTTC
TRBV18	TRBJ1-1	NA	15	NA	CASSPIRGSNTEAFF	TGTGCCAGCTCACCTATTAGGGGGTCGAACACTGAAGCTTTCTTT
TRBV30	TRBJ1-2	NA	15	NA	CAWSGGNWLPYGYTF	TGTGCCTGGAGTGGAGGGAATTGGCTACCCTATGGCTACACCTTC
TRBV24-1	TRBJ2-1	TRBD2	13	NA	CATRTGGNNEQFF	TGTGCCACCAGAACGGGAGGGAACAATGAGCAGTTCTTC
TRBV10-3	TRBJ2-1	TRBD1	17	NA	CAISGPPTGGMVNEQFF	TGTGCCATCAGTGGCCCACCCACAGGGGGCATGGTCAATGAGCAGTTCTTC
TRBV18	TRBJ2-6	TRBD1	15	NA	CASSTGAAGANVLTF	TGTGCCAGCTCCACAGGGGCTGCTGGGGCCAACGTCCTGACTTTC
TRBV10-3	TRBJ1-3	NA	14	NA	CAISDGTSGNTIYF	TGTGCCATCAGTGACGGGACATCTGGAAACACCATATATTTT
TRBV5-1	TRBJ1-6	TRBD1	15	few	CASSLGRDSSSPLHF	TGCGCCAGCAGCTTGGGCCGGGACAGTAGTTCACCCCTCCACTTT
TRBV7-9	TRBJ1-3	NA	16	NA	CASSFAGLSSGNTIYF	TGTGCCAGCAGCTTTGCAGGATTGTCCTCTGGAAACACCATATATTTT
TRBV29-1	TRBJ2-1	TRBD2	17	NA	CSVERAGTSGMGNEQFF	TGCAGCGTTGAAAGAGCCGGGACTAGCGGGATGGGGAATGAGCAGTTCTTC
TRBV4-3	TRBJ2-2	NA	14	NA	CASSPHRLRGELFF	TGCGCCAGCAGCCCTCACCGACTGCGCGGGGAGCTGTTTTTT
TRBV4-1	TRBJ2-2	NA	15	NA	CASSQIGTLTGELFF	TGCGCCAGCAGCCAAATTGGGACTTTAACCGGGGAGCTGTTTTTT
TRBV6-5	TRBJ1-3	NA	13	NA	CASSYATGNTIYF	TGTGCCAGCAGTTACGCCACAGGAAACACCATATATTTT
TRBV12-3/TRBV12-4	TRBJ1-5	NA	12	NA	CASSNQGQPQHF	TGTGCCAGCAGTAACCAGGGACAGCCCCAGCATTTT
TRBV19	TRBJ2-1	NA	12	NA	CASPSPYNEQFF	TGTGCCAGCCCCAGTCCATACAATGAGCAGTTCTTC
TRBV19	TRBJ2-1	TRBD2	14	NA	CASSTSGRGGEQFF	TGTGCCAGTTCGACTAGCGGGAGAGGAGGTGAGCAGTTCTTC
TRBV3-1/TRBV3-2	TRBJ1-1	TRBD1	14	NA	CASSLGQGPTEAFF	TGTGCCAGCAGCCTTGGACAGGGACCCACTGAAGCTTTCTTT
TRBV28	TRBJ2-2	TRBD2	14	NA	CASSPGGFDGELFF	TGTGCCAGCAGTCCGGGGGGGTTCGACGGGGAGCTGTTTTTT
TRBV6-5	TRBJ1-2	TRBD1	12	NA	CASSTGQGHYTF	TGTGCCAGCAGTACGGGACAGGGGCACTACACCTTC
TRBV9	TRBJ1-4	NA	15	NA	CASSPQGLYNEKLFF	TGTGCCAGCAGCCCCCAGGGACTGTATAATGAAAAACTGTTTTTT
TRBV5-1	TRBJ2-1	NA	15	NA	CASSLEQLGSNEQFF	TGCGCCAGCAGCTTGGAACAACTCGGGTCCAATGAGCAGTTCTTC
TRBV6-2/TRBV6-3	TRBJ1-3	NA	16	NA	CASSFSGLNSGNTIYF	TGTGCCAGCAGTTTCTCAGGACTCAACTCTGGAAACACCATATATTTT
TRBV2	TRBJ1-6	NA	13	NA	CASTPGAVSPLHF	TGTGCCAGCACTCCAGGGGCGGTGTCACCCCTCCACTTT
TRBV28	TRBJ1-5	NA	15	NA	CASRIDRTKAAPQHF	TGTGCCAGCAGGATCGACAGGACCAAAGCTGCGCCCCAGCATTTT
TRBV3-1/TRBV3-2	TRBJ2-2	TRBD2	19	NA	CASSQVVLAGGPNTGELFF	TGTGCCAGCAGCCAAGTAGTACTAGCGGGAGGTCCGAACACCGGGGAGCTGTTTTTT
TRBV6-5	TRBJ1-6	TRBD1	14	once	CASSKDRGVSPLHF	TGTGCCAGCAGCAAGGACAGGGGCGTTTCACCCCTCCACTTT
TRBV5-1	TRBJ1-2	NA	12	few	CASSLDSHGYTF	TGCGCCAGCAGCTTGGACAGCCATGGCTACACCTTC
TRBV6-2/TRBV6-3	TRBJ1-5	NA	17	NA	CASSYGDGDYSNQPQHF	TGTGCCAGCAGTTACGGGGACGGGGACTATAGCAATCAGCCCCAGCATTTT
TRBV28	TRBJ2-1	TRBD2	17	NA	CASSQPGLPLGANEQFF	TGTGCCAGCAGTCAACCGGGACTACCATTAGGGGCTAATGAGCAGTTCTTC
TRBV19	TRBJ2-3	TRBD1	13	few	CASATGITDTQYF	TGTGCCAGTGCGACAGGGATCACAGATACGCAGTATTTT